This entry lists 4 T cell receptor beta chains sequenced from one sample in a study of blood T cell repertoires in COVID-19. Some clones are missing from TCRdb's copy, which holds only in-frame ones; the method was immunoSEQ multiplex PCR. The data contain fewer than 250,000 clones, approximately 80% of them seen just once; the ten biggest clones take up 6% to 7%. The sample taken for sequencing was peripheral blood. These receptors were obtained from a woman aged 60-70 years with active or convalescent COVID-19.

The chain recombines TRBV11-3 with TRBJ1-2; D not certain. Germline-derived CDR1 and CDR2 are SGHNT and YENEEA. This CDR3 comprises 14 residues. V was shortened by 2 bases and J by 2 bases, with 9 bases between the two germline ends. DNA of the CDR3: TGTGCCAGCAGCTTAAATTCTGAGAACTATGGCTACACCTTC. The encoded protein is CASSLNSENYGYTF. Looking up the rest from reference TRBV11-3 and TRBJ1-2 gives the full variable domain: EAGVVQSPRYKIIEKKQPVAFWCNPISGHNTLYWYLQNLGQGPELLIRYENEEAVDDSQLPKDRFSAERLKGVDSTLKIQPAELGDSAVYLCASSLNSENYGYTFGSGTRLTVV.

The sample holds many counts of this clone. The V gene is TRBV7-2, the J gene TRBJ2-3; D gene ambiguous. The CDR3 sequence is 15 residues long. V lost 2 bases and J 6 bases, leaving 15 bases between the germline ends. Germline V CDR1 and CDR2: SGHTA, FQGNSA. CDR3 region: CASSLFEQQVDTQYF. The CDR3, as DNA: TGTGCCAGCAGCTTATTCGAGCAGCAGGTCGATACGCAGTATTTT. The full variable domain, in which reference TRBV7-2 and TRBJ2-3 provide the parts outside the CDR3, is GAGVSQSPSNKVTEKGKDVELRCDPISGHTALYWYRQSLGQGLEFLIYFQGNSAPDKSGLPSDRFSAERTGGSVSTLTIQRTQQEDSAVYLCASSLFEQQVDTQYFGPGTRLTVL.

About this clone: The junction and the germline gene differ at one end; a read error may be behind it. This sequence joins TRBV28 and TRBJ1-5; maybe TRBD1 (5 bases). From germline, CDR1 is MDHEN and CDR2 SYDVKM. The CDR3 is made up of 12 amino acids. Here the CDR3 reads CASGQGNRPQHF. Here the CDR3 DNA reads TGTGCCAGCGGTCAGGGCAATCGGCCCCAGCATTTT.

The chain is built from TRBV19 and TRBJ1-2; D gene unclear. V was pared by 5 bases and J by 1 base, with 5 bases between. The V gene's germline CDR1 is LNHDA and CDR2 SQIVND (reference sequence). The CDR3 is made up of 12 amino acids. CDR3 residues: CASSAFNYGYTF. In DNA form, the CDR3 reads TGTGCCAGTAGTGCGTTTAACTATGGCTACACCTTC.